This passage covers 30 T cell receptor beta chains from one sample sequenced in a study of cytomegalovirus exposure and HLA in healthy donors. The PCR ran on 60 Vbeta and 13 Jbeta primers. Method: immunoSEQ multiplex PCR; TCRdb's copy keeps in-frame clones and lacks some. The table lists more than 95,000 clones, 12% of them singletons. Sequenced: PBMCs. The receptor set was obtained from a man aged 40-49 years in good health and CMV-seropositive.

The V gene is TRBV5-1, the J gene TRBJ2-1; D may be TRBD2 (6 bases). Germline V lookup: CDR1 SGHRS, CDR2 YFSETQ. The CDR3 extends over 15 amino acids. With 0 bases removed from V and 8 bases from J, the gap between germline ends came to 15 bases. The CDR3 loop reads CASSLAGGLGDEQFF. The CDR3 region has the DNA TGCGCCAGCAGCTTGGCCGGGGGACTGGGAGATGAGCAGTTCTTC.

The V gene is TRBV15, the J gene TRBJ1-5; no definite D call. Per germline, CDR1 LNHNV and CDR2 YYDKDF (reference sequence). CDR3 length equals 14 residues. Trimming pared 4 bases from V and 0 bases from J, leaving 7 bases between. CDR3 bases: TGTGCCACCAGCATGGCAGGTAGCAATCAGCCCCAGCATTTT. This encodes CATSMAGSNQPQHF.

The V and J genes are TRBV28 and TRBJ2-1, with 11 bases matching TRBD2. The trim removed 6 bases at V and 0 bases at J, leaving 7 bases unmatched. This CDR3 comprises 17 residues. Looked up from germline, CDR1 is MDHEN and CDR2 is SYDVKM. The CDR3 sequence is CASRLAGGTFSYNEQFF. In nucleotides, the CDR3 is TGTGCCAGCAGGCTAGCGGGAGGAACTTTCTCCTACAATGAGCAGTTCTTC.

This clone was observed a handful of times. The gene calls are TRBV6-5 and TRBJ1-2; TRBD1 is a possible D gene (5 bases). From germline, CDR1 is MNHEY and CDR2 SVGAGI. The V gene lost 2 bases and the J gene lost 9 bases, with 10 bases spanning the gap. The CDR3 has 12 residues. This CDR3 reads CASSYKGASYTF. The CDR3 DNA reads TGTGCCAGCAGTTACAAAGGGGCGAGCTACACCTTC.

In its sample, this clone was seen a few times. In DNA, the CDR3 is TGTGCCAGCAGTTCCCGCTATGGCTACACCTTC. Its translation is CASSSRYGYTF. The chain joins TRBV7-3 to TRBJ1-2, with no clear D. The germline CDR1 and CDR2 sequences are SGHTA and FQGTGA. The CDR3 extends over 11 amino acids. Trimming took off 6 bases at V and 4 bases at J, with 6 bases between the two ends.

The V call is TRBV15, the J call TRBJ1-2; D might be TRBD1 (6 bases). Trimming took 5 bases from V and 8 from J, leaving 9 bases between them. The CDR3 contains 11 residues. The V gene's germline CDR1 is LNHNV and CDR2 YYDKDF (reference sequence). The CDR3 spells CATSGGGGYTF. The DNA for the CDR3 is TGTGCCACCAGCGGGGGCGGAGGCTACACCTTC.

This sequence joins TRBV7-3 and TRBJ2-1; 7 bases align to TRBD2. Germline-derived CDR1 and CDR2 are SGHTA and FQGTGA. The V segment lost 4 bases and the J segment 5 bases; nucleotides outside the gene matches: 5. The CDR3 is 14 amino acids. As DNA, the CDR3 is TGTGCCAGCAGCTCTAGCGGAGGGGACAATGAGCAGTTCTTC. Translated: CASSSSGGDNEQFF.

This clone was detected a few times. The V and J genes are TRBV13 and TRBJ1-4, with 7 bases fitting TRBD1. The germline V gene encodes CDR1 PRHDT and CDR2 FYEKMQ (reference sequence). The CDR3 sequence is 14 residues long. Unmatched junction bases numbered 5, after V lost 4 bases and J lost 6 bases. CDR3 region: CASSSDTGDEKLFF. CDR3 nucleotide sequence: TGTGCCAGCAGCTCGGATACAGGGGATGAAAAACTGTTTTTT.

The chain employs TRBV6-1 and TRBJ1-2; D not resolved. Per the germline V gene, CDR1 is MNHNS and CDR2 is SASEGT. The CDR3 is 12 residues long. Trimming removed 4 bases from V and 6 bases from J, with 9 bases in between. The CDR3 DNA sequence: TGTGCCAGCAGTGCGTTTACAGATGGCTACACCTTC. Its protein is CASSAFTDGYTF.

This clone was found a few times. The chain carries TRBV7-9 and TRBJ1-2; unclear D gene. V was cut by 6 bases and J by 2 bases, with 10 bases left in between. This CDR3 region has 13 residues. The germline gives CDR1 SEHNR, CDR2 FQNEAQ (reference sequence). As DNA, the CDR3 is TGTGCCAGCAGTTTGGACTTCAACTATGGCTACACCTTC. Its translation: CASSLDFNYGYTF.

The V gene is TRBV6-5, the J gene TRBJ1-1; D might be TRBD1 (5 bases). Germline CDR1 MNHEY, CDR2 SVGAGI. This CDR3 comprises 13 residues. Trimming took off 6 bases at V and 3 bases at J, with 11 bases between the two ends. The CDR3 DNA reads TGTGCCAGCAGCAGGGCGGCGGACACTGAAGCTTTCTTT. Its protein is CASSRAADTEAFF.

As to this clone: An end of the junction does not agree with germline; a read error may underlie this. V gene TRBV27 combines with J gene TRBJ1-4; D is unclear. Germline lookup yields CDR1 MNHEY and CDR2 SMNVEV (reference sequence). The CDR3 extends over 14 amino acids. This chain's CDR3 is CASRLGVTNEKLFF. The CDR3 bases are TGTGCCAGCCGTTTAGGAGTAACTAATGAAAAACTGTTTTTT. The full variable domain, in which reference TRBV27 and TRBJ1-4 provide the parts outside the CDR3, is EAQVTQNPRYLITVTGKKLTVTCSQNMNHEYMSWYRQDPGLGLRQIYYSMNVEVTDKGDVPEGYKVSRKEKRNFPLILESPSPNQTSLYFCASRLGVTNEKLFFGSGTQLSVL.

This chain links TRBV9 with TRBJ2-5; D remains unclear. TRBJ2-7 explains the end of the DNA better; the J call may be wrong. This CDR3 is 14 amino acids long. Looked up from germline, CDR1 is SGDLS and CDR2 is YYNGEE. The CDR3 bases are TGTGCCAGCAGCGTAGACGTCAACTCCTACGAGCAGTACTTC. As protein: CASSVDVNSYEQYF.

The rearrangement links TRBV10-3 to TRBJ2-1; possible D gene TRBD2, 6 bases. Germline-derived CDR1 and CDR2 are ENHRY and SYGVKD. The CDR3 has 17 residues. Between the trimmed V and J ends, which lost 0 bases and 6 bases, there was a span of 18 bases. This CDR3 is CAISESGYGRGSNEQFF. The CDR3 DNA is TGTGCCATCAGTGAGTCTGGTTACGGGAGAGGGAGCAATGAGCAGTTCTTC.

This clone showed up just a few times. The J gene is TRBJ2-7, the V gene TRBV27; D is possibly TRBD2 (5 bases). Germline V gives CDR1 MNHEY, CDR2 SMNVEV (reference sequence). Trimming removed 5 bases at V and 4 bases at J, with 24 bases between. This CDR3 comprises 17 residues. The CDR3 DNA sequence: TGTGCCAGCAGTCCCACGGGTCTGGGAGTGTTTGGATACGAGCAGTACTTC. Its translation is CASSPTGLGVFGYEQYF.

This clone was picked up a small number of times. The rearrangement joins TRBV29-1 to TRBJ1-2, with D perhaps TRBD1 (6 bases). Trimming removed 4 bases from V and 3 bases from J, with 15 bases in between. The CDR3 runs 14 residues. The germline V gene has CDR1 SQVTM and CDR2 ANQGSEA. CDR3 protein: CSVVIPGGDYGYTF. The CDR3 DNA follows: TGCAGCGTTGTCATACCGGGGGGCGACTATGGCTACACCTTC. Filled out from reference TRBV29-1 and TRBJ1-2, the complete variable domain reads SAVISQKPSRDICQRGTSLTIQCQVDSQVTMMFWYRQQPGQSLTLIATANQGSEATYESGFVIDKFPISRPNLTFSTLTVSNMSPEDSSIYLCSVVIPGGDYGYTFGSGTRLTVV.

V and J are TRBV7-2 and TRBJ2-7; tentatively, D is TRBD2 (6 bases). V was cut by 1 base and J by 3 bases, with 13 bases left in between. Germline V gene sequence: CDR1 SGHTA, CDR2 FQGNSA. This CDR3 comprises 15 residues. In DNA, the CDR3 is TGTGCCAGCAGCTTAGTGGGGACTTCTTACTACGAGCAGTACTTC. Translation: CASSLVGTSYYEQYF. Combining the CDR3 with reference TRBV7-2 and TRBJ2-7 gives the whole variable domain GAGVSQSPSNKVTEKGKDVELRCDPISGHTALYWYRQSLGQGLEFLIYFQGNSAPDKSGLPSDRFSAERTGGSVSTLTIQRTQQEDSAVYLCASSLVGTSYYEQYFGPGTRLTVT.

The J gene is TRBJ2-7, the V gene TRBV5-1; 8 bases are a match to TRBD2. Germline trimming cut 1 base from V and 7 bases from J; bases unmatched to any gene: 7. Germline CDR1 reads SGHRS; CDR2 reads YFSETQ. The CDR3 loop spans 14 amino acids. The CDR3 DNA sequence: TGCGCCAGCAGCTTGTCCGGGACTAGATATGAGCAGTACTTC. As protein: CASSLSGTRYEQYF.

The chain recombines TRBV27 with TRBJ1-2; D unclear. The CDR3 consists of 13 residues. V was trimmed by 3 bases and J by 6 bases, leaving 11 bases between them. Germline V lookup: CDR1 MNHEY, CDR2 SMNVEV (reference sequence). The DNA of the CDR3 is TGTGCCAGCAGTTTGGGATTGAGGGATGGCTACACCTTC. The encoded protein is CASSLGLRDGYTF.

V and J are TRBV5-1 and TRBJ2-2, with D perhaps TRBD2 (6 bases). With 4 bases removed from V and 9 bases from J, the gap between germline ends came to 19 bases. CDR1 is SGHRS, CDR2 YFSETQ, per germline. The CDR3 length is 15 residues. The CDR3 protein is CASSIGGGEVRELFF. The CDR3 coding sequence is TGCGCCAGCAGCATCGGTGGAGGGGAGGTTCGGGAGCTGTTTTTT.

This clone was seen a few times. The chain employs TRBV15 and TRBJ2-7, with D possibly TRBD1 on 5 matching bases. CDR1 and CDR2 from the germline V gene are LNHNV and YYDKDF (reference sequence). The CDR3 is 14 amino acids. V was pared by 0 bases and J by 2 bases, with 8 bases between. CDR3 protein: CATSREGVTYEQYF. Written as DNA, the CDR3 is TGTGCCACCAGCAGAGAAGGGGTGACCTACGAGCAGTACTTC.

In this sample, this clone turned up a few times. This chain joins TRBV6-6 and TRBJ2-5; D gene uncertain. Germline loops: CDR1 MNHNY, CDR2 SVGAGI (reference sequence). Trimming took 5 bases from V and 4 from J, leaving 14 bases between them. The CDR3 sequence is 14 residues long. The CDR3 loop is CASSDPVQVETQYF. The CDR3 nucleotides read TGTGCCAGCAGTGACCCAGTGCAGGTAGAGACCCAGTACTTC.

Regarding this clone: The junction does not match germline at one end; this may be a read error. The J gene is TRBJ2-1, the V gene TRBV7-7; a weak D match, TRBD2 (6 bases). In germline, CDR1 is SSHAT, CDR2 FNYEAQ (reference sequence). The length of the CDR3 is 13 residues. The CDR3 DNA sequence: TGTGCTAGCAGCTCCAGACTAGTTCCTGAGCAGTTCTTC. Its translation is CASSSRLVPEQFF.

In this sample, this clone turned up a few times. V usage is TRBV19 and J usage is TRBJ1-2; maybe TRBD1 (5 bases). This CDR3 contains 14 residues. V lost 7 bases and J lost 5, with 17 bases in between. Per germline, CDR1 LNHDA and CDR2 SQIVND (reference sequence). The CDR3 DNA is TGTGCCAGTACTAGGCTGGGGCGCTTATATGGCTACACCTTC. This sequence encodes CASTRLGRLYGYTF.

The genes are TRBV28 and TRBJ2-7; possibly TRBD2 for D (6 bases). The ends were cut back, 5 bases at V and 5 bases at J, with 22 bases in the middle. The CDR3 is 16 amino acids. Germline values: CDR1 MDHEN, CDR2 SYDVKM. The CDR3 region has the DNA TGTGCCAGCAGTGCCAGCCAGACTAGTCTTCCTCACGAGCAGTACTTC. Amino acid sequence: CASSASQTSLPHEQYF.

This clone has just a few counts. The genes are TRBV28 and TRBJ2-2; 7 bases line up with TRBD1. V lost 5 bases and J lost 6; bases outside the gene matches: 3. Germline V gives CDR1 MDHEN, CDR2 SYDVKM. The CDR3 consists of 13 residues. Here the CDR3 reads CASSGDRAGELFF. The CDR3 DNA is TGTGCCAGCAGTGGAGACAGGGCCGGGGAGCTGTTTTTT.

In its sample, this clone was seen many times. This chain uses TRBV6-6 with TRBJ1-2; 9 bases align to TRBD1. Trimming removed 2 bases from V and 8 bases from J; junction bases left unmatched: 6. Germline CDR1 is MNHNY and CDR2 is SVGAGI (reference sequence). The CDR3 sequence is 14 residues long. The CDR3 protein is CASSYGGQGSGYTF. Written as DNA, the CDR3 is TGTGCCAGCAGTTACGGGGGACAGGGAAGCGGCTACACCTTC.

V gene TRBV4-3 combines with J gene TRBJ1-6; perhaps TRBD1 as D (6 bases). CDR3 length: 14 residues. V dropped 0 bases and J dropped 8 bases, with 8 bases sitting between them. In germline, CDR1 is LGHNA, CDR2 YSLEER. CDR3 DNA sequence: TGCGCCAGCAGCCAAGATAACAGGGATTCACCCCTCCACTTT. Translating gives CASSQDNRDSPLHF.

This clone was counted between two and nine times. CDR3 sequence: CASSQERTGGTEAFF. Written as DNA, the CDR3 is TGCGCCAGCAGCCAAGAGCGGACAGGGGGCACTGAAGCTTTCTTT. The gene calls are TRBV4-3 and TRBJ1-1, with 10 bases lining up with TRBD1. The ends lost 0 bases at V and 4 bases at J; junction bases unmatched: 2. In germline, CDR1 is LGHNA, CDR2 YSLEER. The CDR3 runs to 15 residues.

V usage is TRBV11-3 and J usage is TRBJ2-3; TRBD2 aligns across 10 bases. The germline CDR1 and CDR2 sequences are SGHNT and YENEEA. Unmatched junction bases numbered 11, after V lost 5 bases and J lost 6 bases. The CDR3 runs 16 residues. Written as DNA, the CDR3 is TGTGCCAGCAGCCCGGAGAGCGGGAGGGCCGGGGATACGCAGTATTTT. Amino acid sequence: CASSPESGRAGDTQYF.